This entry concerns a single T cell receptor beta chain. This specimen belongs to a study of blood T cell repertoires in COVID-19. V dropped 6 bases and J dropped 4 bases, with 9 bases sitting between them. The CDR3 length is 12 residues. Germline V lookup: CDR1 MNHEY, CDR2 SVGAGI. TCRdb keeps only in-frame clones here, not all; method: immunoSEQ multiplex PCR. The data contain hundreds of thousands of clones, approximately 88% of them singletons. The sample consisted of peripheral blood. This TCR was recovered from a woman aged 45-60 years with COVID-19, enrolled during active disease. The J gene is TRBJ1-2, the V gene TRBV6-5; the D gene is possibly TRBD1 (6 bases). Here the CDR3 DNA reads TGTGCCAGCAGCCAGGGGACCTATGGCTACACCTTC. Translating gives CASSQGTYGYTF.